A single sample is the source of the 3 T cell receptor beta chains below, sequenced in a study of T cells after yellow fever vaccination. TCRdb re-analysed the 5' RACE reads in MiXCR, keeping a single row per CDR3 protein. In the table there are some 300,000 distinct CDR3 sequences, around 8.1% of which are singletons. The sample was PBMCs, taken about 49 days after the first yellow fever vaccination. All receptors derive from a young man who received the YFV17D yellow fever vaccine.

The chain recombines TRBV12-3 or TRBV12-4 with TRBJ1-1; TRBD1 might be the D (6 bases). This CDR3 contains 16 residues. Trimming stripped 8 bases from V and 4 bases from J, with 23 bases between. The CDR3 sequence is CASLVGGRGGSTEAFF. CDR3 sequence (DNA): TGTGCCAGCCTAGTGGGGGGGCGCGGAGGATCCACTGAAGCTTTCTTT.

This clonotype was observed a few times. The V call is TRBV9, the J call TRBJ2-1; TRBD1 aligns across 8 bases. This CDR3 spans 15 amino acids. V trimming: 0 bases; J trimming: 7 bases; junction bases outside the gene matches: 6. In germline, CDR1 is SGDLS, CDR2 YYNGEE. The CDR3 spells CASSVATGVGNEQFF. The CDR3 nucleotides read TGTGCCAGCAGCGTAGCGACAGGGGTCGGGAATGAGCAGTTCTTC. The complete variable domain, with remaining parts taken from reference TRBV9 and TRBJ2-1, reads DSGVTQTPKHLITATGQRVTLRCSPRSGDLSVYWYQQSLDQGLQFLIQYYNGEERAKGNILERFSAQQFPDLHSELNLSSLELGDSALYFCASSVATGVGNEQFFGPGTRLTVL.

The DNA for the CDR3 is TGTGCCAGCCGCGGGAGGATCCAAGAGACCCAGTACTTC. This sequence encodes CASRGRIQETQYF. The V and J genes are TRBV5-5 and TRBJ2-5, with TRBD2 identical over 8 bases. The CDR3 loop spans 13 amino acids. CDR1 and CDR2 from the germline V gene are SGHKS and YYEKEE (reference sequence). J lost 1 base, V lost 7 bases, and 3 bases had no gene match. Filled out from reference TRBV5-5 and TRBJ2-5, the complete variable domain reads DAGVTQSPTHLIKTRGQQVTLRCSPISGHKSVSWYQQVLGQGPQFIFQYYEKEERGRGNFPDRFSARQFPNYSSELNVNALLLGDSALYLCASRGRIQETQYFGPGTRLLVL.